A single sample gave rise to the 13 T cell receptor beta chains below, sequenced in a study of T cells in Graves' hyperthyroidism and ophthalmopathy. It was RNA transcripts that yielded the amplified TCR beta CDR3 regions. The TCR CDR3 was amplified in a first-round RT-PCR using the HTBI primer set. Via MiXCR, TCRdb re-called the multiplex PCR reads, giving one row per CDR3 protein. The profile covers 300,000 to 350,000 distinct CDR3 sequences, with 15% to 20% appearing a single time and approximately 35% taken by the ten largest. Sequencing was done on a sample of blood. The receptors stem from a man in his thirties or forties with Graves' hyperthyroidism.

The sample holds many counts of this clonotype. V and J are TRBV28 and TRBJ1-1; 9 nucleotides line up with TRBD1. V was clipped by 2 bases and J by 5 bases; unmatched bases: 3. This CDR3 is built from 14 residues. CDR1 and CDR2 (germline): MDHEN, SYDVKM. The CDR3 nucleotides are TGTGCCAGCAGTTTAACAGGGGGCTGGACTGAAGCTTTCTTT. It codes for CASSLTGGWTEAFF.

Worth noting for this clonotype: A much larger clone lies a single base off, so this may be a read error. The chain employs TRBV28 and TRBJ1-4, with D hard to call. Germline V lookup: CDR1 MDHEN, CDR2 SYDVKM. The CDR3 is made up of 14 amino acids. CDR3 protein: CASSSGSTNDKLFF. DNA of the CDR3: TGTGCCAGCAGTTCCGGGTCAACTAATGATAAACTGTTTTTT.

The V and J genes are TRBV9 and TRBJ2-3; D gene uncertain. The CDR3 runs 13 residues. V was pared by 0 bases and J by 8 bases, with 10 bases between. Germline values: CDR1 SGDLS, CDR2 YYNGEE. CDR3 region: CASSVDYSGTQYF. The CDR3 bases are TGTGCCAGCAGCGTAGACTATTCGGGTACGCAGTATTTT.

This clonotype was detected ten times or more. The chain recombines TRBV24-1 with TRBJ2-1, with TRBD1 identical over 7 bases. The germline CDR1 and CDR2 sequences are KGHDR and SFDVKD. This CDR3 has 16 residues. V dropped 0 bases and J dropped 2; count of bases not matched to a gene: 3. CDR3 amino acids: CATSDLGQGAYNEQFF. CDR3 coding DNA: TGTGCCACCAGTGATTTGGGCCAGGGGGCCTACAATGAGCAGTTCTTC.

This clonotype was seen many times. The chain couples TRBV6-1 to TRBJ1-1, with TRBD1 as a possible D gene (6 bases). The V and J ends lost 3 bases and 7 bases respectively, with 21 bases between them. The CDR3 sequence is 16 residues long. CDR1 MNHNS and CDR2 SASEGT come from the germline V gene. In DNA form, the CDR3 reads TGTGCCAGCAGTGAGCAAGGGGGTATTGGGGTCCGTGAAGCTTTCTTT. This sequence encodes CASSEQGGIGVREAFF.

The chain's CDR3 is CASSYSKRRVRCYTF. The CDR3 region has the DNA TGTGCCAGCAGTTACTCTAAGCGTCGGGTGAGGTGCTACACCTTC. The chain is built from TRBV6-6 and TRBJ1-2; no definite D call. V lost 0 bases to trimming and J lost 9 bases, with 17 bases between them. The length of the CDR3 is 15 residues. CDR1 is MNHNY, CDR2 SVGAGI, per germline (reference sequence).

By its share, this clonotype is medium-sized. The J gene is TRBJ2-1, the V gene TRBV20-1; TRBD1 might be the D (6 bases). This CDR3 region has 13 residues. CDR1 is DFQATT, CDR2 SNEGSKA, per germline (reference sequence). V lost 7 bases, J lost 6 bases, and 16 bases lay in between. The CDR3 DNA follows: TGCAGTGGAGGGGGTAGCGATCGCAATGAGCAGTTCTTC. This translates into CSGGGSDRNEQFF.

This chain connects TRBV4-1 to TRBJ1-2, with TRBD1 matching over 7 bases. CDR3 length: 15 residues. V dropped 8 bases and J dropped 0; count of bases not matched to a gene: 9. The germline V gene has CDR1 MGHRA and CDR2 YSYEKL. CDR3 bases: TGCGCCAGCCACAACAGGGGCACCTCTAACTATGGCTACACCTTC. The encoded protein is CASHNRGTSNYGYTF.

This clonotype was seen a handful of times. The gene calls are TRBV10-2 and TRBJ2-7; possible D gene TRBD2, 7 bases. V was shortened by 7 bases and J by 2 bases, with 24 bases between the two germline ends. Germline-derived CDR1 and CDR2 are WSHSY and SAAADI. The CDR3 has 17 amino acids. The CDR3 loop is CASTEGGLASATYEQYF. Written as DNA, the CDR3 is TGCGCCAGCACGGAGGGGGGGTTAGCTAGCGCTACCTACGAGCAGTACTTC.

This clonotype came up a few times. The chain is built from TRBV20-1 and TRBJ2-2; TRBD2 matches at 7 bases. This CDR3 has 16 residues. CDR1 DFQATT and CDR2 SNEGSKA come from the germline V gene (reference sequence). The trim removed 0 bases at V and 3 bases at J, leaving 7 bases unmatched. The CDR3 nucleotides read TGCAGTGCTAGAGATCTGCGGGAGCGCTACACCGGGGAGCTGTTTTTT. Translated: CSARDLRERYTGELFF.

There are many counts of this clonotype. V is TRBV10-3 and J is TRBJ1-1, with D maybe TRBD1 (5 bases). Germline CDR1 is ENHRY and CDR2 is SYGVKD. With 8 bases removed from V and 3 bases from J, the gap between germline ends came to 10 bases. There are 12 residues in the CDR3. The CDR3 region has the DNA TGTGCCATCCGATCGGGGGACACTGAAGCTTTCTTT. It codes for CAIRSGDTEAFF.

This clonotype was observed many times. CDR3 nucleotide sequence: TGTGCCAGCAGCGGCCCACAGCGGGAGAGGCAGTATTTT. Amino acid sequence: CASSGPQRERQYF. J is TRBJ2-3 and V is TRBV11-2; 8 bases are a match to TRBD2. CDR1 is SGHAT, CDR2 FQNNGV, per germline. This CDR3 region has 13 residues. The V segment lost 5 bases and the J segment 11 bases; nucleotides outside the gene matches: 9.

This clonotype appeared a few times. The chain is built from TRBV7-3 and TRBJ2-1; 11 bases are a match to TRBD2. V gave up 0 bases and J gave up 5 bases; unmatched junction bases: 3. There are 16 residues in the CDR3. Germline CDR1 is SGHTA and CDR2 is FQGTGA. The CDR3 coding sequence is TGTGCCAGCAGCTTAACAGGGACTAGCGGCGACAATGAGCAGTTCTTC. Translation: CASSLTGTSGDNEQFF. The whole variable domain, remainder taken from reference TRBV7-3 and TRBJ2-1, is GAGVSQTPSNKVTEKGKYVELRCDPISGHTALYWYRQSLGQGPEFLIYFQGTGAADDSGLPNDRFFAVRPEGSVSTLKIQRTERGDSAVYLCASSLTGTSGDNEQFFGPGTRLTVL.